One T cell receptor (beta chain) is described in this entry. Its matching antigen is unknown. Assay: immunoSEQ multiplex PCR; the TCRdb copy retains only in-frame clones and omits some. The profile shows about 63,000 clones, over 80% of them singletons. The data originate from a study of siplizumab effects on memory and regulatory T cells. The CDR3 contains 13 residues. V lost 0 bases and J 9 bases, leaving 9 bases between the germline ends. Per germline, CDR1 MNHNY and CDR2 SVGAGI (reference sequence). Study-level results: On average, about 69% of mappable alloreactive CD4+ clones were Treg-derived under siplizumab, against 25% to 30% in controls.

This sequence joins TRBV6-6 and TRBJ2-1; D remains unclear. This clonotype originated in a human donor in good health. Input material: memory CD4+ T cells sorted from blood. The CDR3 loop reads CASSYSLSIEQFF. CDR3 nucleotide sequence: TGTGCCAGCAGTTACTCGTTAAGTATTGAGCAGTTCTTC.